This T cell receptor (beta chain) was sequenced for a study of T cell responses to AZD1222 COVID-19 vaccine. CDR3 length equals 13 residues. Unmatched junction bases numbered 8, after V lost 11 bases and J lost 2 bases. TCRdb's copy holds only in-frame clones and misses some; the assay was immunoSEQ multiplex PCR. This sample has more than 150,000 clones, with 85% to 95% found just once. General observations from the study: Vaccination with two AZD1222 doses was followed by a rise in Spike-specific TCR breadth and depth. Within unmutated variant regions lay the reported targets of nearly half of spike-specific TCRs. No day 14 peak samples; only post-peak repertoires were characterized.

As concerns this clone: Its antigen remains unknown.

The chain joins TRBV12-3 or TRBV12-4 to TRBJ2-5, with 7 bases fitting TRBD2. The sequenced sample was peripheral blood, obtained on day 0 of AZD1222 vaccination. This receptor was identified in an adult in good health. As DNA, the CDR3 is TGTGCCTCAACGGGAGGACGGCAAGAGACCCAGTACTTC. Protein: CASTGGRQETQYF.